One and the same sample provided the 20 T cell receptor beta chains below, sequenced in a study of regulatory T cells in long-lasting Graves disease. Arm-PCR of CDR3 regions and iRepertoire HTBI primers were the basis on which TCR beta libraries were built. MiXCR, applied by TCRdb to the multiplex PCR reads, yields one record per CDR3 protein. The sample holds around 420,000 distinct CDR3 sequences; 15% to 17% are singletons and the top ten take about 20%. As to time point: newly diagnosed GD, antithyroid drugs for less than 3 months. RNA extracted from PBMCs served as the sequencing template. The material sequenced was peripheral blood mononuclear cells (PBMCs), taken at new diagnosis, from a patient treated with antithyroid drugs. The receptors stem from a female donor with Graves disease.

In this sample, this clonotype turned up a few times. The chain is built from TRBV5-1 and TRBJ2-5; unclear D gene. This CDR3 is built from 14 residues. The V end was cut by 4 bases, the J end by 1 base, with 11 bases between. CDR1 SGHRS and CDR2 YFSETQ come from the germline V gene. The CDR3 DNA is TGCGCCAGCAGCCCCGGACGGACCCAAGAGACCCAGTACTTC. Amino acids: CASSPGRTQETQYF.

In its sample, this clonotype was seen many times. V usage is TRBV20-1 and J usage is TRBJ2-5; 7 bases agree with TRBD2. J lost 3 bases, V lost 5 bases, and 15 bases had no gene match. The germline V gene encodes CDR1 DFQATT and CDR2 SNEGSKA (reference sequence). This CDR3 has 16 residues. The CDR3 protein is CSAPKRRSGIEETQYF. CDR3 nucleotides: TGCAGTGCTCCCAAACGGCGGAGCGGGATCGAAGAGACCCAGTACTTC.

This chain connects TRBV10-2 to TRBJ2-5; unclear D gene. CDR3 length equals 11 residues. CDR1 and CDR2 (germline): WSHSY, SAAADI. Trimming shortened V by 1 base and J by 9 bases, and 6 bases separated the two germline ends. This CDR3 reads CASSELLSQYF. The CDR3 DNA follows: TGCGCCAGCAGTGAGTTACTCTCCCAGTACTTC.

The chain combines TRBV28 with TRBJ2-5; 8 bases align to TRBD1. The V gene end was trimmed by 4 bases and the J gene end by 5 bases; junction bases not matched to a gene: 15. This CDR3 region has 17 residues. Germline assignment: CDR1 MDHEN and CDR2 SYDVKM. The CDR3 region is CASSSGTTGVKGETQYF. The CDR3 DNA reads as TGTGCCAGCAGTTCCGGGACGACAGGGGTTAAGGGCGAGACCCAGTACTTC.

The CDR3 region is CASSLDWGTGRALSTDTQYF. The CDR3 region has the DNA TGCGCCAGCAGCTTGGACTGGGGGACAGGGAGGGCCTTGAGCACAGATACGCAGTATTTT. The chain joins TRBV5-1 to TRBJ2-3; TRBD1 aligns across 9 bases. Germline CDR1 and CDR2: SGHRS and YFSETQ. The junction had 14 bases not matched to a gene; V was cut back by 0 bases and J by 0 bases. The CDR3 runs to 20 residues. Full variable domain (outside the CDR3, taken from reference TRBV5-1 and TRBJ2-3): KAGVTQTPRYLIKTRGQQVTLSCSPISGHRSVSWYQQTPGQGLQFLFEYFSETQRNKGNFPGRFSGRQFSNSRSEMNVSTLELGDSALYLCASSLDWGTGRALSTDTQYFGPGTRLTVL.

This clonotype was recorded a few times. The chain recombines TRBV10-3 with TRBJ1-6; 7 bases map to TRBD1. V trimming: 10 bases; J trimming: 6 bases; junction bases outside the gene matches: 6. Germline CDR1 reads ENHRY; CDR2 reads SYGVKD. The CDR3 length is 13 residues. CDR3 bases: TGTGCCACTATGGGACAGCTTAATTCACCCCTCCACTTT. It encodes CATMGQLNSPLHF.

This clonotype was seen repeatedly, ten times or more. The chain carries TRBV9 and TRBJ1-2, with D unresolved. There are 14 residues in the CDR3. The germline V gene has CDR1 SGDLS and CDR2 YYNGEE. The V end lost 3 bases, the J end lost 4 bases, and 13 bases lay between the germline ends. CDR3: CASSARTTSYGYTF. As DNA, the CDR3 is TGTGCCAGCAGCGCCCGTACAACTTCCTATGGCTACACCTTC.

This clonotype was found many times. One end of the junction is discordant with germline, which a read error may explain. J is TRBJ2-7 and V is TRBV28; 12 bases match TRBD2. Germline V gene sequence: CDR1 MDHEN, CDR2 SYDVKM. The CDR3 is 14 amino acids. This CDR3 is CASTEPGLAGQPRF. CDR3 DNA sequence: TGTGCCAGCACTGAACCGGGACTAGCGGGCCAACCCAGATTC.

This clonotype appeared once. The V gene is TRBV24-1, the J gene TRBJ2-7; maybe TRBD1 (5 bases). Deletions cut 3 bases from V and 1 base from J, with 12 bases between. The CDR3 extends over 15 amino acids. The germline V gene encodes CDR1 KGHDR and CDR2 SFDVKD. In DNA, the CDR3 is TGTGCCACCAGTGATCAGGGTAGACCGTCCTACGAGCAGTACTTC. It codes for CATSDQGRPSYEQYF.

At least ten counts were recorded for this clonotype. This sequence joins TRBV11-2 and TRBJ2-3; 7 positions match TRBD2. CDR3 length equals 12 residues. J gave up 6 bases and V 7 bases, and 4 bases lay outside the gene matches. Per the germline V gene, CDR1 is SGHAT and CDR2 is FQNNGV. CDR3 protein: CASTFSGDTQYF. CDR3 coding DNA: TGTGCCAGCACCTTTAGCGGGGATACGCAGTATTTT.

This chain connects TRBV25-1 to TRBJ1-4; D uncertain. Trimming took off 1 base at V and 3 bases at J, with 15 bases between the two ends. This CDR3 is 17 amino acids long. The germline CDR1 and CDR2 sequences are MGHDK and SYGVNS. CDR3 nucleotide sequence: TGTGCCAGCAGTGAATTAGTTTCGGTCGACTCTAATGAAAAACTGTTTTTT. Its protein is CASSELVSVDSNEKLFF. The variable domain in full, completed from reference TRBV25-1 and TRBJ1-4, reads EADIYQTPRYLVIGTGKKITLECSQTMGHDKMYWYQQDPGMELHLIHYSYGVNSTEKGDLSSESTVSRIRTEHFPLTLESARPSHTSQYLCASSELVSVDSNEKLFFGSGTQLSVL.

V is TRBV18 and J is TRBJ2-7, with 7 bases lining up with TRBD1. This CDR3 has 15 amino acids. Germline V gene sequence: CDR1 KGHSH, CDR2 LQKENI. Trimming took 5 bases from V and 4 from J; bases not matched to a gene: 11. The CDR3 reads CASSSDRDNQYEQYF. Written as DNA, the CDR3 is TGTGCCAGCTCATCTGACAGGGATAACCAGTACGAGCAGTACTTC.

This clonotype showed up many times. The V and J genes are TRBV7-9 and TRBJ1-3, with 7 bases lining up with TRBD1. The CDR3 contains 15 residues. The junction had 11 bases not matched to a gene; V was cut back by 5 bases and J by 7 bases. The germline gives CDR1 SEHNR, CDR2 FQNEAQ (reference sequence). CDR3 protein: CASSRPTGFDNTIYF. The CDR3 DNA follows: TGTGCCAGCAGCCGCCCGACAGGGTTTGACAACACCATATATTTT.

The J gene is TRBJ1-6, the V gene TRBV27; possibly TRBD1 for D (5 bases). Trimming stripped 2 bases from V and 15 bases from J, with 17 bases between. Germline CDR1 reads MNHEY; CDR2 reads SMNVEV (reference sequence). This CDR3 has 14 amino acids. The CDR3 nucleotides are TGTGCCAGCAGTTTAGAGACCGGGACGGCGTTCCTCCACTTT. Its translation: CASSLETGTAFLHF.

This clonotype has at least ten counts. V and J are TRBV11-2 and TRBJ1-5, with D hard to call. The V end lost 0 bases, the J end lost 6 bases, and 12 bases lay between the germline ends. Germline CDR1 and CDR2: SGHAT and FQNNGV. This CDR3 is 15 amino acids long. DNA for the CDR3: TGTGCCAGCAGCTTAGACGCGCAGGCGGGTCAGCCCCAGCATTTT. Translation gives CASSLDAQAGQPQHF.

This clonotype was detected many times. The chain employs TRBV27 and TRBJ2-2; a possible D gene is TRBD2 (6 bases). CDR1 and CDR2 from the germline V gene are MNHEY and SMNVEV (reference sequence). The V gene lost 2 bases and the J gene lost 4 bases, with 8 bases spanning the gap. The CDR3 totals 14 residues. CDR3 region: CASSLGGSTGELFF. The DNA for the CDR3 is TGTGCCAGCAGTTTAGGGGGGAGCACCGGGGAGCTGTTTTTT.

This clonotype was seen ten or more times. The V gene is TRBV2, the J gene TRBJ1-1; no reliable D call. Germline CDR1 is SNHLY and CDR2 is FYNNEI. The CDR3 totals 12 residues. Trimming pared 2 bases from V and 0 bases from J, leaving 1 base between. In DNA form, the CDR3 reads TGTGCCAGCAGTGAATTGAACACTGAAGCTTTCTTT. Translating it yields CASSELNTEAFF.

There are many counts of this clonotype. The genes are TRBV2 and TRBJ1-5; D gene uncertain. This CDR3 has 12 amino acids. Germline CDR1 is SNHLY and CDR2 is FYNNEI. V was pared by 1 base and J by 5 bases, with 3 bases between. CDR3 in DNA: TGTGCCAGCAGTGAAGAGTATCAGCCCCAGCATTTT. Its translation: CASSEEYQPQHF.

This clonotype was counted at least ten times. This chain joins TRBV12-5 and TRBJ1-6; 7 bases agree with TRBD1. Trimming at V came to 4 bases and at J to 7 bases, leaving 4 bases not matched to a gene. The V gene's germline CDR1 is LGHNT and CDR2 FRNRAP. The CDR3 sequence is 14 residues long. The CDR3 DNA is TGTGCTAGTGGTTCAGGGGGAGAGAATTCACCCCTCCACTTT. It codes for CASGSGGENSPLHF. Filled out from reference TRBV12-5 and TRBJ1-6, the complete variable domain reads DARVTQTPRHKVTEMGQEVTMRCQPILGHNTVFWYRQTMMQGLELLAYFRNRAPLDDSGMPKDRFSAEMPDATLATLKIQPSEPRDSAVYFCASGSGGENSPLHFGNGTRLTVT.

In this sample, this clonotype turned up a few times. The V and J genes are TRBV6-9 and TRBJ1-4; no definite D call. V lost 0 bases, J lost 4 bases, and 9 bases lay in between. Germline CDR1 MNHGY, CDR2 SVAAGI. CDR3 length: 15 amino acids. The CDR3 is CASSYSPRVNEKLFF. In nucleotides, the CDR3 is TGTGCCAGCAGTTATTCCCCTCGGGTTAATGAAAAACTGTTTTTT.